The 23 T cell receptor beta chains below all came from one sample that was sequenced in a study of chemoradiotherapy in HPV16-positive cancers. Measured with immunoSEQ multiplex PCR; TCRdb has only the in-frame clones, and not every one. The repertoire includes fewer than 20,000 clones, around 70% of them detected once, and around 8% sits in the top ten. Material: tumor tissue, obtained from a patient who underwent chemoradiotherapy. The receptors were sampled from a human donor with HPV-associated anogenital cancer.

This rearrangement joins TRBV10-3 to TRBJ2-4, with 9 bases aligning to TRBD2. There are 18 residues in the CDR3. V shed 2 bases and J 2 bases; nucleotides not matched to a gene: 10. Germline loops: CDR1 ENHRY, CDR2 SYGVKD. The CDR3 protein is CAISEPGGGGLSKNIQYF. DNA of the CDR3: TGTGCCATCAGTGAGCCTGGCGGGGGGGGACTATCCAAAAACATTCAGTACTTC.

The gene calls are TRBV25-1 and TRBJ2-2; D remains unclear. Trimming shortened V by 3 bases and J by 5 bases, and 10 bases separated the two germline ends. CDR1 is MGHDK, CDR2 SYGVNS, per germline. The CDR3 covers 14 residues. As DNA, the CDR3 is TGTGCCAGCAGTGATTTCCGAGAGACCGGGGAGCTGTTTTTT. Protein sequence: CASSDFRETGELFF.

The rearrangement joins TRBV19 to TRBJ1-2, with TRBD1 as a possible D gene (5 bases). V lost 3 bases and J 2 bases, leaving 7 bases between the germline ends. The germline gives CDR1 LNHDA, CDR2 SQIVND (reference sequence). The CDR3 has 13 amino acids. The CDR3 here is CASSMGENYGYTF. For the CDR3, the DNA is TGTGCCAGTAGTATGGGGGAAAACTATGGCTACACCTTC.

By proportion, this clone is medium-sized. The V and J genes are TRBV30 and TRBJ2-5, with 8 positions matching TRBD2. V lost 1 base to trimming and J lost 4 bases; unmatched junction nucleotides: 2. The CDR3 totals 13 residues. CDR1 and CDR2 from the germline V gene are GTSNPN and SVGIG (reference sequence). The CDR3 spells CAWSGSGRETQYF. The CDR3 DNA follows: TGTGCCTGGAGTGGAAGCGGGAGAGAGACCCAGTACTTC. Full variable domain (rest looked up from reference TRBV30 and TRBJ2-5): SQTIHQWPATLVQPVGSPLSLECTVEGTSNPNLYWYRQAAGRGLQLLFYSVGIGQISSEVPQNLSASRPQDRQFILSSKKLLLSDSGFYLCAWSGSGRETQYFGPGTRLLVL.

Here the CDR3 reads CASSVVRNTEAFF. The DNA for the CDR3 is TGTGCCAGCAGTGTCGTACGGAACACTGAAGCTTTCTTT. The rearrangement links TRBV6-1 to TRBJ1-1; D not certain. The CDR3 length is 13 residues. Germline lookup yields CDR1 MNHNS and CDR2 SASEGT. V shed 4 bases and J shed 1 base, with 7 bases lying between them.

The V gene is TRBV27, the J gene TRBJ2-5; 9 nucleotides agree with TRBD1. TRBJ2-7 explains the end of the DNA better; the J call may be wrong. Germline V gene lookup returns CDR1 MNHEY and CDR2 SMNVEV (reference sequence). CDR3 length equals 18 residues. The CDR3: CASSLSPLGQGVSYEQYF. Here the CDR3 DNA reads TGTGCCAGCAGTTTATCGCCCCTGGGACAGGGTGTGAGTTACGAGCAGTACTTC.

This clone was seen a few times. The CDR3 sequence is CAWSVVSTGGNTEAFF. The CDR3 DNA sequence: TGTGCCTGGAGTGTAGTCAGTACAGGCGGGAACACTGAAGCTTTCTTT. This chain uses TRBV30 with TRBJ1-1, with D perhaps TRBD1 (5 bases). V lost 0 bases, J lost 1 base, and 15 bases lay in between. This CDR3 is built from 16 residues. Germline assignment: CDR1 GTSNPN and CDR2 SVGIG (reference sequence).

The rearrangement joins TRBV6-1 to TRBJ2-2; D gene uncertain. Trimming took off 6 bases at V and 4 bases at J, with 9 bases between the two ends. The CDR3 runs to 13 residues. Germline loops: CDR1 MNHNS, CDR2 SASEGT. As DNA, the CDR3 is TGTGCCAGCAGAGTGGATGGCACCGGGGAGCTGTTTTTT. The encoded protein is CASRVDGTGELFF.

This clone rates as medium-sized. The chain combines TRBV2 with TRBJ1-2, with D perhaps matching TRBD1 (5 bases). This CDR3 is built from 12 residues. Per the germline V gene, CDR1 is SNHLY and CDR2 is FYNNEI. V shed 2 bases and J shed 6 bases, with 7 bases lying between them. CDR3: CASSELGDGYTF. DNA of the CDR3: TGTGCCAGCAGTGAATTAGGGGATGGCTACACCTTC.

The chain carries TRBV2 and TRBJ1-2; TRBD1 matches at 9 bases. Germline lookup yields CDR1 SNHLY and CDR2 FYNNEI. There are 13 residues in the CDR3. The V gene end was trimmed by 4 bases and the J gene end by 8 bases; junction bases not matched to a gene: 5. The CDR3 DNA reads as TGTGCCAGCAGTGTGGACAGGGGAGGCGGCTACACCTTC. Its protein product is CASSVDRGGGYTF.

This clone was observed a few times. The chain carries TRBV30 and TRBJ1-2; 8 bases agree with TRBD1. This CDR3 region has 13 residues. J gave up 4 bases and V 1 base, and 2 bases lay outside the gene matches. In germline, CDR1 is GTSNPN, CDR2 SVGIG (reference sequence). CDR3 sequence reads: CAWSAGGAYGYTF. CDR3 bases: TGTGCCTGGAGTGCAGGGGGCGCCTATGGCTACACCTTC.

This chain connects TRBV7-9 to TRBJ2-7; D not certain. Looked up from germline, CDR1 is SEHNR and CDR2 is FQNEAQ (reference sequence). Trimming shortened V by 5 bases and J by 4 bases, and 12 bases separated the two germline ends. The CDR3 is made up of 13 amino acids. CDR3 sequence reads: CASSPDRLYEQYF. DNA of the CDR3: TGTGCCAGCAGCCCCGATAGGCTATACGAGCAGTACTTC.

This clone was counted a few times. This chain connects TRBV6-6 to TRBJ2-7; D might be TRBD2 (6 bases). Trimming took off 2 bases at V and 5 bases at J, with 13 bases between the two ends. This CDR3 comprises 14 residues. Germline V gene sequence: CDR1 MNHNY, CDR2 SVGAGI (reference sequence). The CDR3 region is CASSYTRREHEQYF. For the CDR3, the DNA is TGTGCCAGCAGTTACACACGTCGGGAGCACGAGCAGTACTTC.

The chain links TRBV4-1 to TRBJ1-6; D gene uncertain. Germline CDR1 and CDR2: MGHRA and YSYEKL. CDR3 length: 19 residues. Trimming cost V 4 bases and J 0 bases, with 19 bases left between them. The CDR3 DNA is TGCGCCAGCAGCCTAGATCAGGCCGATAGCAGCTCCTATAATTCACCCCTCCACTTT. Amino acid sequence: CASSLDQADSSSYNSPLHF.

This clone was picked up a small number of times. The CDR3 reads CATSSRSTGDTQYF. The CDR3 DNA is TGTGCCACCAGCAGTCGGTCCACCGGAGATACGCAGTATTTT. The gene calls are TRBV15 and TRBJ2-3; no clear D. CDR3 length equals 14 residues. Trimming took 3 bases from V and 5 from J, leaving 12 bases between them. Germline CDR1 reads LNHNV; CDR2 reads YYDKDF (reference sequence).

The table lists this clone with a few counts. The chain is built from TRBV6-1 and TRBJ1-6; D gene unclear. The CDR3 extends over 14 amino acids. Trimming removed 1 base at V and 7 bases at J, with 8 bases between. Germline V gene lookup returns CDR1 MNHNS and CDR2 SASEGT. The CDR3 nucleotides read TGTGCCAGCAGTGAAGAGCTCGAGAATTCACCCCTCCACTTT. It is translated as CASSEELENSPLHF.

This clone was seen a handful of times. The rearrangement links TRBV10-2 to TRBJ2-7; 7 positions match TRBD1. Germline CDR1 reads WSHSY; CDR2 reads SAAADI. The trim removed 4 bases at V and 3 bases at J, leaving 0 bases unmatched. This CDR3 is 12 amino acids long. This CDR3 is CASSAGGYEQYF. The DNA of the CDR3 is TGCGCCAGCAGTGCAGGGGGCTACGAGCAGTACTTC.

As for this clone: The same CDR3 is also encoded by other DNA sequences in this sample. The chain has TRBV27 and TRBJ1-6, with 7 bases identical to TRBD1. The CDR3 spans 15 residues. The J segment lost 6 bases and the V segment lost 2 bases, leaving 4 bases of the junction unmatched. Germline V gene data show CDR1 as MNHEY and CDR2 as SMNVEV (reference sequence). CDR3 DNA sequence: TGTGCCAGCAGTTTAACGACAGGGAGTAATTCACCCCTCCACTTT. It specifies CASSLTTGSNSPLHF.

The V gene is TRBV6-5, the J gene TRBJ1-2; D unresolved. With 5 bases removed from V and 1 base from J, the gap between germline ends came to 11 bases. Germline V gene lookup returns CDR1 MNHEY and CDR2 SVGAGI. The CDR3 contains 14 residues. The CDR3 sequence is CASSPPGRNYGYTF. CDR3 in DNA: TGTGCCAGCAGTCCCCCGGGCCGTAACTATGGCTACACCTTC.

The CDR3 nucleotides are TGCGCCAGCAGCCAGATGGGGGCCGGGGGGACTGAAGCTTTCTTT. Encoded protein: CASSQMGAGGTEAFF. This rearrangement joins TRBV4-1 to TRBJ1-1; tentatively, D is TRBD1 (6 bases). The CDR3 runs to 15 residues. In germline, CDR1 is MGHRA, CDR2 YSYEKL. Trimming took off 3 bases at V and 5 bases at J, with 16 bases between the two ends.

Comment on this clone: The identical CDR3 is also encoded by other nucleotide sequences in the sample. The chain has TRBV20-1 and TRBJ2-7; D not certain. In germline, CDR1 is DFQATT, CDR2 SNEGSKA (reference sequence). There are 11 residues in the CDR3. V was pared by 6 bases and J by 3 bases, with 9 bases between. CDR3 coding DNA: TGCAGTGCCCAGGACGGCTACGAGCAGTACTTC. Translating it yields CSAQDGYEQYF.

This chain uses TRBV30 with TRBJ2-1; TRBD2 aligns across 9 bases. The CDR3 covers 16 residues. In germline, CDR1 is GTSNPN, CDR2 SVGIG (reference sequence). Germline trimming cut 4 bases from V and 4 bases from J; bases unmatched to any gene: 11. The DNA for the CDR3 is TGTGCCTGGAACAGGGCGGGAGGGTTAGCGTACAATGAGCAGTTCTTC. Amino acid sequence: CAWNRAGGLAYNEQFF.

The chain employs TRBV18 and TRBJ2-3; the D is unclear. The CDR3 contains 13 residues. Germline values: CDR1 KGHSH, CDR2 LQKENI. V lost 5 bases and J 3 bases, leaving 9 bases between the germline ends. The chain's CDR3 is CASSTASTDTQYF. The CDR3 coding sequence is TGTGCCAGCTCAACCGCAAGTACAGATACGCAGTATTTT.